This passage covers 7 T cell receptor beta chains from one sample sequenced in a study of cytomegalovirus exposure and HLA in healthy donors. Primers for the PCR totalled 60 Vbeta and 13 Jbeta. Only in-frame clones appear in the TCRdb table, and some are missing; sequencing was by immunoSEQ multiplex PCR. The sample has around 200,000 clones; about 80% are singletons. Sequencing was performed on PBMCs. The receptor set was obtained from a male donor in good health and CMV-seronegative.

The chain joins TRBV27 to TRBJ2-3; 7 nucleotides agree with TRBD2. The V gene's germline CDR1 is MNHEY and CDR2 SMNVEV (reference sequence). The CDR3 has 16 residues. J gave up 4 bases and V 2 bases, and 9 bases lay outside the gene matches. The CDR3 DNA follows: TGTGCCAGCAGTTTAGGGGGGGGTCTAACATCAGATACGCAGTATTTT. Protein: CASSLGGGLTSDTQYF.

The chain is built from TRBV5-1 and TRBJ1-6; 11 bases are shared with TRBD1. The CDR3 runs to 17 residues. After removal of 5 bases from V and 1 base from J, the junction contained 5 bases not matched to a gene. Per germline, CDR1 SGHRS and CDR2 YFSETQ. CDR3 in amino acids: CASSQGTGGSYNSPLHF. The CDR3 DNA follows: TGCGCCAGCAGTCAGGGGACAGGGGGTTCCTATAATTCACCCCTCCACTTT.

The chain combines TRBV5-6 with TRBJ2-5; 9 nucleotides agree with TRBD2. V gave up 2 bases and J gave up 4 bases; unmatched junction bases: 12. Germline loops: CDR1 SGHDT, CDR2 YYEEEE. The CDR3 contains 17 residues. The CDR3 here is CASSFWGLAGARETQYF. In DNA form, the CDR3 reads TGTGCCAGCAGCTTTTGGGGATTAGCGGGGGCTCGAGAGACCCAGTACTTC.

CDR3 bases: TGTGCCACGGGGGTCAGGGCCACACCTGCTGAAGCTTTCTTT. Protein: CATGVRATPAEAFF. The chain recombines TRBV6-1 with TRBJ1-1, with D possibly matching TRBD1 (5 bases). V was cut by 10 bases and J by 6 bases, with 21 bases left in between. Germline CDR1 and CDR2: MNHNS and SASEGT. The CDR3 length is 14 residues.

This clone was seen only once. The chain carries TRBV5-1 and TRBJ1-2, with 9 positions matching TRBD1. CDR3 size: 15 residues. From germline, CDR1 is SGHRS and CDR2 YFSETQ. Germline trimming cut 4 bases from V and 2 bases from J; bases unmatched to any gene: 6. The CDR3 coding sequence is TGCGCCAGCAGCCAAGGACAGGGGCTCAACTATGGCTACACCTTC. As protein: CASSQGQGLNYGYTF.

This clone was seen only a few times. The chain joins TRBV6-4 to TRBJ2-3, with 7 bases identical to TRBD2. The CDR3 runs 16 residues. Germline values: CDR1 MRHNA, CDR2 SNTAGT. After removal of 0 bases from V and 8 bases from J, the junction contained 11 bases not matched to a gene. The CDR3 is CASSDSSSGDTGTQYF. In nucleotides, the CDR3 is TGTGCCAGCAGTGACTCGAGCAGCGGGGATACCGGTACGCAGTATTTT.

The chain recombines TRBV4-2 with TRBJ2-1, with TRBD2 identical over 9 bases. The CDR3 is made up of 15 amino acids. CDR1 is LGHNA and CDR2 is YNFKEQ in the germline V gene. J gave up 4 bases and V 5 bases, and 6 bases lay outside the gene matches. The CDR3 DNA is TGTGCCAGCAGCAATGGACTAGCGATGTACAATGAGCAGTTCTTC. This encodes CASSNGLAMYNEQFF.